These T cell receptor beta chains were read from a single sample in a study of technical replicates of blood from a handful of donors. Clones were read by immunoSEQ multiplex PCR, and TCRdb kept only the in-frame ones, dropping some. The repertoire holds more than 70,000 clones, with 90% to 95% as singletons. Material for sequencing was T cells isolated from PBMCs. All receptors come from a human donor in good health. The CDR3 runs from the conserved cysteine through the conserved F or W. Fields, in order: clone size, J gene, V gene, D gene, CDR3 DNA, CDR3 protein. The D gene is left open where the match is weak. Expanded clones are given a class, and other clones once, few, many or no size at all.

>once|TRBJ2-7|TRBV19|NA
TGTGCCAGTAGTATTACCGGGGGTCAGACCTACGAGCAGTACTTC
CASSITGGQTYEQYF
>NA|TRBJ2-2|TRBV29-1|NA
TGCAGCGTTACGGTGAACACCGGGGAGCTGTTTTTT
CSVTVNTGELFF
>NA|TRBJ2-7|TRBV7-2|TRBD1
TGTGCCAGCAGCTTAGCAGGGACAGCGAGTGCCTCCTACGAGCAGTACTTC
CASSLAGTASASYEQYF
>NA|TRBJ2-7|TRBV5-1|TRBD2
TGCGCCAGCAGCCCCTCTCTAGCGGGAGAATCGAACGAGCAGTACTTC
CASSPSLAGESNEQYF
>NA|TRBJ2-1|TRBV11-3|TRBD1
TGTGCCAGCAGCCCCGGGACAGCCTACAATGAGCAGTTCTTC
CASSPGTAYNEQFF
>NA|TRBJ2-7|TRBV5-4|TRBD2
TGTGCCAGCAGCTTGGAGAGCGGGGTCAGCTACGAGCAGTACTTC
CASSLESGVSYEQYF
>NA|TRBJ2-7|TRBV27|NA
TGTGCCAGCAGTTTATCCCCGGGTTACGAGCAGTACTTC
CASSLSPGYEQYF
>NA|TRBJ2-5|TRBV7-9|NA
TGTGCCAGCAGCGCGGGACTCCGGACGTTTGAGACCCAGTACTTC
CASSAGLRTFETQYF
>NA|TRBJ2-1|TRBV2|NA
TGTGCCAGCAGTGAAGAATTAGTTTCATTGGGGTCCCCTGGACGGGGGAAATTCCTCAATGAGCAGTTCTTC
CASSEELVSLGSPGRGKFLNEQFF
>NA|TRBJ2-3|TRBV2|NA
TGTGCCAGCAGTGTTGCCAGAAGCACAGATACGCAGTATTTT
CASSVARSTDTQYF
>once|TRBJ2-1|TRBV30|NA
TGTGCCTGGAAGCCATTCAACTCCTACAATGAGCAGTTCTTC
CAWKPFNSYNEQFF
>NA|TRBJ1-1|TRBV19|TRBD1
TGTGCCAGTAGTATAGATCGGGACAGCACTGAAGCTTTCTTT
CASSIDRDSTEAFF
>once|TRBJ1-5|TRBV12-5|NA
TGTGCTAGTGGTTTCGGCCCCGGAGGACCGCGAGTTTCGGCCCAGCATTTT
CASGFGPGGPRVSAQHF
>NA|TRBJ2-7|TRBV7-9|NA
TGTGCCAGCAGCTCCTCAGGCATATCCTACGAGCAGTACTTC
CASSSSGISYEQYF
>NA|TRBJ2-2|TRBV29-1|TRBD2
TGCAGCGTCGCGGGACTAGCGGGGGGGGTGAGCGGGGAGCTGTTTTTT
CSVAGLAGGVSGELFF
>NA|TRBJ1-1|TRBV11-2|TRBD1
TGTGCCAGCAGCTTAGATCGGTGGGTACCGGGACAGCTGAACACTGAAGCTTTCTTT
CASSLDRWVPGQLNTEAFF
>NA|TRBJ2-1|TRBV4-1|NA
TGCGCCAGCAGCCCCCGGGGGGCAGGCCTCAACGACAATGAGCAGTTCTTC
CASSPRGAGLNDNEQFF
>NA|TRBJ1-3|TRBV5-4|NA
TGTGCCAGCAGCTTAGACACCAACTCTGGAAACACCATATATTTT
CASSLDTNSGNTIYF
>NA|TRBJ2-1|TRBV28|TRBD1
TGTGCCAGCAGTCCCGGGACAGCCCACAATGAGCAGTTCTTC
CASSPGTAHNEQFF
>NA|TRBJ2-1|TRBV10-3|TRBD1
TGTGCCATCAGTGGGACAAACGGGACAGGGAGGATGTCCTCCTACAATGAGCAGTTCTTC
CAISGTNGTGRMSSYNEQFF
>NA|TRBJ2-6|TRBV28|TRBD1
TGTGCCAGCAGTTTCCCAAAAGGACAGGGCTTTAGCTCTGGGGCCAACGTCCTGACTTTC
CASSFPKGQGFSSGANVLTF
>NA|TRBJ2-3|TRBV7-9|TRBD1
TGTGCCAGCAGCTTCGGAACAGGGGCGGTTGGAACAGATACGCAGTATTTT
CASSFGTGAVGTDTQYF
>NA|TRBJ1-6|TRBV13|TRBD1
TGTGCCAGCAGCCTGACAGGGGATAATTCACCCCTCCACTTT
CASSLTGDNSPLHF
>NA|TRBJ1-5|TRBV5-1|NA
TGCGCCAGCAGCTTGTCCGGGGGTCAGCAGCCCCAGCATTTT
CASSLSGGQQPQHF
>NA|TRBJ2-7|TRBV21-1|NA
TGTGCCAGCAGGACTAGCGGGGGACGCTCCTACGAGCAGTACTTC
CASRTSGGRSYEQYF
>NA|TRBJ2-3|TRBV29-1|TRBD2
TGCAGCGGATGGTCCCCCGGGAGGGCCTTAACAGATACGCAGTATTTT
CSGWSPGRALTDTQYF
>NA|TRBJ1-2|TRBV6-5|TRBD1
TGTGCCAGCAGTACCCGACAGGGGCTCAACTATGGCTACACCTTC
CASSTRQGLNYGYTF
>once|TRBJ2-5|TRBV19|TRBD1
TGTGCCAGTAGATCGACAGGGATGGTGACCCAGTACTTC
CASRSTGMVTQYF
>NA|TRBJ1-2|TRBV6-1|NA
TGTGCCAGCAGTGAACAGAGAAACAGGGTTTTATCTGGCTACACCTTC
CASSEQRNRVLSGYTF
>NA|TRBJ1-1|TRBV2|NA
TGTGCCAGGGGAGGGACTGAAGCTTTCTTT
CARGGTEAFF
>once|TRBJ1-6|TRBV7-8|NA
TGTGCCAGCAGCTTTGGCAGGGCAGATTCACCCCTCCACTTT
CASSFGRADSPLHF
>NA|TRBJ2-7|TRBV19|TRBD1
TGTGCCAGTAGTATAGGGACAGGCATTTTATACGAGCAGTACTTC
CASSIGTGILYEQYF
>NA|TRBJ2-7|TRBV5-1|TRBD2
TGCGCCAGCAGCACTTCGATAGCGGGGGGGGACGAGCAGTACTTC
CASSTSIAGGDEQYF
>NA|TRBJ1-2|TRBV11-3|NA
TGTGCCAGCAGCTTAGTCGGCAGGGGCTACACCTTC
CASSLVGRGYTF
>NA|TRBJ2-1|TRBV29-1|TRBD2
TGCAGCGTATATAGCGGGAAGGGGGGCAATGAGCAGTTCTTC
CSVYSGKGGNEQFF
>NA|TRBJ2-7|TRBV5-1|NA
TGCGCCAGCATCCTCCAGGGCGCCGAGCAGTACTTC
CASILQGAEQYF
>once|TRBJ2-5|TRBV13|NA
TGTGCCAGCAGCATCCGGGACTTGCAAGAGACCCAGTACTTC
CASSIRDLQETQYF
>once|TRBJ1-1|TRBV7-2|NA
TGTGCCAGCAGCCCCAGGGAGGGTCGGGCAGCTTTCTTT
CASSPREGRAAFF
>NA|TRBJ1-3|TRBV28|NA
TGTGCCAGTTTTAGCTCTGGAAACACCATATATTTT
CASFSSGNTIYF
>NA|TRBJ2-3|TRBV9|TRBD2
TGTGCCAGCAGCGAGCCCTCATCAACTAGCGGGAGGGCCTTAGGCACAGATACGCAGTATTTT
CASSEPSSTSGRALGTDTQYF
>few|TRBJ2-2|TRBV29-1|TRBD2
TGCAGCGTACGGTCCCAGCGGGAGAGCACCGGGGAGCTGTTTTTT
CSVRSQRESTGELFF
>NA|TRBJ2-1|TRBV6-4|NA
TGTGCCAGCAGTGAAATAGCGGCAACCTACAATGAGCAGTTCTTC
CASSEIAATYNEQFF
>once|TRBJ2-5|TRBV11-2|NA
TGTGCCGAGCGGTATCAAGAGACCCAGTACTTC
CAERYQETQYF
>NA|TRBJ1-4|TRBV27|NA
TGTGCCAGCAGTTTAACAGGGTCGGGTGAAAAACTGTTTTTT
CASSLTGSGEKLFF
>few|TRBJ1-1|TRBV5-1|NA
TGCGCCAGCAGCGGTCAGGGGAACACTGAAGCTTTCTTT
CASSGQGNTEAFF
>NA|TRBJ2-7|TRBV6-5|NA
TGTGCCAGCAGTTACACCGGACACTCCTACGAGCAGTACTTC
CASSYTGHSYEQYF